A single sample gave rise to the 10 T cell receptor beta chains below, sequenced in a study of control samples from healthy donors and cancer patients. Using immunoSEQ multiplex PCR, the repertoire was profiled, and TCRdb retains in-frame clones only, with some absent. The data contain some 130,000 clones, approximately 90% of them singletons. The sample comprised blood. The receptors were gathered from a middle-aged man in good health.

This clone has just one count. The CDR3 sequence: CASSPRAGSDQPQHF. CDR3 bases: TGTGCCAGCTCACCACGGGCAGGATCTGATCAGCCCCAGCATTTT. The gene calls are TRBV18 and TRBJ1-5; D call uncertain. The CDR3 extends over 15 amino acids. CDR1 and CDR2 from the germline V gene are KGHSH and LQKENI. V was pared by 1 base and J by 5 bases, with 12 bases between. The full variable domain, in which reference TRBV18 and TRBJ1-5 provide the parts outside the CDR3, is NAGVMQNPRHLVRRRGQEARLRCSPMKGHSHVYWYRQLPEEGLKFMVYLQKENIIDESGMPKERFSAEFPKEGPSILRIQQVVRGDSAAYFCASSPRAGSDQPQHFGDGTRLSIL.

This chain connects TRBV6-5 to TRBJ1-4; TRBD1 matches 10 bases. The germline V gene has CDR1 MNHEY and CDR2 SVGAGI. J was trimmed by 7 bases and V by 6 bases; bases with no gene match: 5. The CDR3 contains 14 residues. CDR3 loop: CASSRDRGGEKLFF. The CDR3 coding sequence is TGTGCCAGCAGCCGGGACAGGGGAGGTGAAAAACTGTTTTTT.

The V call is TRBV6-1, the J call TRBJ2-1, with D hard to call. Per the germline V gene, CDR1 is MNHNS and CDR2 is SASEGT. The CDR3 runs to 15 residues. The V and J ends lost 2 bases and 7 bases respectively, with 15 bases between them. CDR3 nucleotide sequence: TGTGCCAGCAGTGAAATGGCAACAGTTGGGAATGAGCAGTTCTTC. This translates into CASSEMATVGNEQFF.

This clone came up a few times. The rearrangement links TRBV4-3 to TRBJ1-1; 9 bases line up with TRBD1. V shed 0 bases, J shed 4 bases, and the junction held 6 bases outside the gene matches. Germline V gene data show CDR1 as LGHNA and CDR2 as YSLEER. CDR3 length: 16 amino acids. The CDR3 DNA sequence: TGCGCCAGCAGCCAAGATGGGACAGGGTTGTCCACTGAAGCTTTCTTT. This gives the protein CASSQDGTGLSTEAFF.

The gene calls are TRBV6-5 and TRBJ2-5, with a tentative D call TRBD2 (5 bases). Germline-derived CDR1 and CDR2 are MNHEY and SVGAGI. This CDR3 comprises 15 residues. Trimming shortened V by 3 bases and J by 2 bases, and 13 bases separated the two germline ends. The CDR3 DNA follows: TGTGCCAGCAGTTATACCGGAGGAGGACAAGAGACCCAGTACTTC. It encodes CASSYTGGGQETQYF.

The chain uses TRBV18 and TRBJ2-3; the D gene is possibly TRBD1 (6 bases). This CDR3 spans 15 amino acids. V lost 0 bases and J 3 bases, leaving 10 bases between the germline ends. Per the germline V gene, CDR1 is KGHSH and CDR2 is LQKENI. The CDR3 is CASSPPLQGTDTQYF. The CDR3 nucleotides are TGTGCCAGCTCACCACCGTTACAGGGAACAGATACGCAGTATTTT.

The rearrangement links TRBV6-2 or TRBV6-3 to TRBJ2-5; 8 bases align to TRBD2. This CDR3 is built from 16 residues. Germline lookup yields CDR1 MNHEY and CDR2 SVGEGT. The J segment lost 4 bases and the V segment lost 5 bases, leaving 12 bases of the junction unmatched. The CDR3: CASSTWTSPDPETQYF. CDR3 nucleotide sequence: TGTGCCAGCAGTACCTGGACTAGCCCGGATCCAGAGACCCAGTACTTC.

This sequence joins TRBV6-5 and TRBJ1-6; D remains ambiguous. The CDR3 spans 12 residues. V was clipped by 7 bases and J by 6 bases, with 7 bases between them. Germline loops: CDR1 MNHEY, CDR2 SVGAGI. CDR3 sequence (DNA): TGTGCCAGCAAGCGCCTTAATTCACCCCTCCACTTT. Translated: CASKRLNSPLHF.

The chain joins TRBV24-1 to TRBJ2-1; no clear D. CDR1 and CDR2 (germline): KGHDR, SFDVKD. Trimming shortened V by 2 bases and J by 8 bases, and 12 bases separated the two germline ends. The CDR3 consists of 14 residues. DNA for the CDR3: TGTGCCACCAGTGATTCCGCTTGGGCCTATGAGCAGTTCTTC. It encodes CATSDSAWAYEQFF.

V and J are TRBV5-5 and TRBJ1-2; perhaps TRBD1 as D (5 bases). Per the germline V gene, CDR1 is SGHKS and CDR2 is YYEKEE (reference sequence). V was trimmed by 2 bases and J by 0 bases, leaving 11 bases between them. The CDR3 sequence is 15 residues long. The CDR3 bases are TGTGCCAGCAGCTTTTCCAGGGTGGCTAACTATGGCTACACCTTC. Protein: CASSFSRVANYGYTF.